This T cell receptor (beta chain) was sequenced for a study of T cells in localized non-small cell lung cancer (dated by TCRdb to 2020 to 2022). Regarding the complete study: The study analyzed T cell repertoires of approximately 240 early-stage NSCLC patients, comparing tumors and uninvolved tumor-adjacent lungs. All 230 or so NSCLC patients in the cohort were treatment-naive and had localized lung tumors that were resected. NSCLC patients had a mean age of around 70 years, and 129 were male and about 98 female. On the study overall, not on this receptor specifically: The highest T cell clonality was observed in uninvolved tumor-adjacent lung, where clonality exceeded that of tumor, suggesting that antigenic responses were more focused in uninvolved tumor-adjacent lung. Because multi-region tumor sequencing was not performed, intratumor heterogeneity could not be ruled out. A median of 57 of the top 100 tumor clones were detected in paired uninvolved adjacent lung, and 28 of these tumor clones were also found among the top 100 clones of the paired uninvolved adjacent lung. Because of the exploratory design, TCR variables were selected using unadjusted p-values without false-discovery rate correction. Higher blood T cell density associated with longer overall survival, while higher adjacent-lung clonality associated with shorter survival.

The immunoSEQ Assay was used to sequence TCR beta CDR3 regions from DNA. In the original analysis: T cell density was computed as TCR beta template counts normalized to usable DNA estimated by amplifying housekeeping genes. Using the preseqR package, richness was estimated by extrapolating to 120,000 templates for tissue samples and 400,000 templates for PBMC samples. Clonality was taken to be one minus Pielou's evenness. Tissue-enriched TCRs were identified by differential abundance testing using productive amino-acid clonotypes, minimum total count 5 and alpha 0.1. The Jaccard Index and the Morisita Overlap Index were used to measure repertoire overlap between compartments. GLIPH grouped TCR beta CDR3s together with public tetramer-defined viral CDR3s, and a viral motif had to include at least three viral sequences and also show V-gene enrichment. The source is immuneACCESS, and TCRdb retained only in-frame sequences with V and J called. Part of the clones is not carried over; for the studies checked, unresolved V genes explain less than half of this, and the remainder is unexplained. The DNA was the basis for D and trimming; V, J and clone size are from that table. The sample yields roughly 2,500 clones; approximately 30% were counted once. The top ten hold 17% of the sample.

Comment on this clone: The antigen it binds to is not known. No much larger clone exists at a distance of one base, and base qualities are not known.

Uninvolved adjacent lung was obtained at least 2 cm from the tumor margin, and the absence of atypia was confirmed by two independent pathologists. At diagnosis, tumor, uninvolved tumor-adjacent lung and peripheral blood were collected and then preserved as a mix of FFPE and fresh-frozen material. This material consisted of normal lung tissue next to the tumor, taken before any cancer treatment. The source of this sequence is a woman aged 35-75 years with stage II squamous cell lung carcinoma.

The DNA is TGTGCCAGCAGCGTATGGGACCGGGGCGAAAAACTGTTTTTT. Its translation reads: CASSVWDRGEKLFF. The V and J segments used are TRBV9 and TRBJ1-4, with a tentative D gene TRBD1 over 5 matching bases. Spanning cysteine to phenylalanine, the CDR3 consists of 14 amino acids. The kept DNA is CDR3 alone, 42 bases in frame from the first base. The junction carries 12 bases between V and J, which are trimmed by 1 base and 8 bases respectively. CDR1 and CDR2 (SGDLS, YYNGEE) derive from the germline V gene.